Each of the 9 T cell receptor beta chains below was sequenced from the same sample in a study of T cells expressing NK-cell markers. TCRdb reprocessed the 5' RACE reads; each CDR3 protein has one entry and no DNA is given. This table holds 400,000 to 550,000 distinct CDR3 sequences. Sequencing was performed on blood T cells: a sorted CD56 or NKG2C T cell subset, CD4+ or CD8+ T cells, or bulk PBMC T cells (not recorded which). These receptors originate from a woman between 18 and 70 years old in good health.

The CDR3 protein is CASSIDRRSYNEQFF. The V and J genes are TRBV19 and TRBJ2-1. Germline CDR1 reads LNHDA; CDR2 reads SQIVND (reference sequence). The CDR3 is 15 amino acids.

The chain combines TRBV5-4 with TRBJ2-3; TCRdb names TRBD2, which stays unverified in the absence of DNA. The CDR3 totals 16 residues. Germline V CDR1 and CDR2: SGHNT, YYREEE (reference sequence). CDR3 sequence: CASSRGDQRPTDTQYF.

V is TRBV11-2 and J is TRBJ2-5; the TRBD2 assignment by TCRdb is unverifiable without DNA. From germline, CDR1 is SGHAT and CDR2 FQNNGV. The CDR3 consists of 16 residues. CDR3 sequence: CASSSGLAGSSETQYF.

The CDR3 is CASSPTRDRGNIQYF. The chain recombines TRBV18 with TRBJ2-4; as DNA is missing, the TRBD1 call by TCRdb cannot be tested. The CDR3 length is 15 residues. The germline CDR1 and CDR2 sequences are KGHSH and LQKENI.

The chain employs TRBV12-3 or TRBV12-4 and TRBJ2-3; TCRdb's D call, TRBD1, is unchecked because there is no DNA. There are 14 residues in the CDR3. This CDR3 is CASSPGTLTDTQYF.

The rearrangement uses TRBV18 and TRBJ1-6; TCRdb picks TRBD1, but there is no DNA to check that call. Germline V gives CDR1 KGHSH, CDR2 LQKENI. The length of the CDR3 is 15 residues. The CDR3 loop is CASSPNSGGDSPLHF.

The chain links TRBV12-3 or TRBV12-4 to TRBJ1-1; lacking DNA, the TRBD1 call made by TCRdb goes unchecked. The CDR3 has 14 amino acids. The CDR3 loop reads CASSFLQGNTEAFF.

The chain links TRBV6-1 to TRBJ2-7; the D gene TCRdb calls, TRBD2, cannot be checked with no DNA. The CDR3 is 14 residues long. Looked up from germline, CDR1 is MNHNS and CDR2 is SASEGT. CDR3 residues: CASRASGATYEQYF.

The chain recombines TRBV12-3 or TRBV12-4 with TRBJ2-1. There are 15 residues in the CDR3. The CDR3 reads CASSLVREPYNEQFF.